This entry concerns a single T cell receptor (beta chain). This clonotype was seen many times. The antigen this receptor binds is unknown. No base quality information exists; no much larger clone differs at one position. The sample's time point label, in plain terms: newly diagnosed GD, antithyroid drugs for less than 3 months. RNA was extracted from PBMCs in TRIzol for both TCR sequencing and RNA sequencing. The diagnosis of Graves' disease was made according to American Thyroid Association guidelines. Recruitment of patients was carried out at an endocrinology department in Xi'an, China. Each patient gave roughly 8.4 milliliters of peripheral blood, collected in an EDTA anticoagulant tube. Ficoll Paque Plus density gradient separation was used to isolate PBMCs, and no further T cell sorting was performed. An Agilent 2100 Bioanalyzer and agarose gel were used to check RNA quality, and a NanoDrop 2000 was used to measure RNA concentration.

This specimen belongs to a study of regulatory T cells in long-lasting Graves disease (dated by TCRdb to about 2021). With regard to the full study: Antithyroid drugs had been taken for less than 3 months by newly diagnosed Graves' disease patients. The study was conducted in China and was registered as a clinical trial. A total of around 35 samples underwent TCR sequencing, from roughly 13 patients with persistent Graves' disease and 20 or so patients with newly diagnosed Graves' disease. Peripheral blood TCR sequencing and RNA sequencing compared persistent Graves' disease patients with newly diagnosed Graves' disease patients.

Library construction relied on multiplex PCR. Sequencing was carried out with an Illumina HiSeq 4000. To build TCR beta libraries, CDR3 regions were amplified by Arm-PCR using iRepertoire HTBI primers. Before sequencing, the PCR products went through gel purification. Turning to the authors' computational methods: Gene usage analysis of CDR3 amino acid clonotypes relied on the approximately 60 TRBV and 15 or so TRBJ segments identified across samples. COPE and FqMerger were used to merge filtered high-quality paired reads into contigs. BLAST was used to align contigs to IMGT TRBV, TRBD and TRBJ reference genes, with CDR3 defined following IMGT. Highly expanded clones were defined as clonotypes with a frequency above 0.1%. Repertoire diversity was measured by Shannon entropy, and V-J evenness by the Gini coefficient. A clonotype was considered public if more than one individual shared it. Using fastp at Q25 and MiXCR, TCRdb reprocessed the public reads and kept productive beta chains. Each CDR3 protein appears once, grouped with its most common genes and DNA. Clone size and V and J calls follow TCRdb, not the original study. This sample gives 620,000 or so distinct CDR3 sequences in total; about 16% of them show up just once. The top ten clonotypes cover 18% of the sample.

The germline V gene yields MDHEN for CDR1 and SYDVKM for CDR2. The CDR3 holds 12 amino acids from the cysteine to the phenylalanine. CDR3 DNA only is kept here, 36 bases in frame from base 1. V drops 8 bases and J drops 2 bases, leaving 10 bases in between. Overall study outcomes, separate from this receptor: Compared with newly diagnosed patients, patients with persistent Graves' disease had lower TCR Shannon entropy and fewer highly expanded clones, which suggests clonal expansion. Only peripheral blood was studied, because thyroid tissue, the primary lesion, was inaccessible. Persistent disease showed preferential use of TRBV28, TRBJ1-2 and TRBJ2-5, whereas newly diagnosed disease favored TRBV20-1 and TRBJ2-1. The authors acknowledged the small sample size as a limitation that may reduce accuracy. More public clonotypes were shared among persistent patients (over 2,500) than among newly diagnosed patients (approximately 1,000). Sequencing and analysis were restricted to the TCR beta chain.

These sequences were also reported in another study, on T cells in Graves' hyperthyroidism and ophthalmopathy. The second study's paper adds: Stable Graves' hyperthyroidism was defined as the absence of progression to ophthalmopathy over 18 months of follow-up. Hyperthyroidism patients were newly diagnosed, with disease duration under 2 months, and aged 18 to 65 years. Any patient with an uncontrolled infection, another autoimmune disease, pregnancy or lactation was excluded. Diagnoses relied on clinical symptoms, serum thyroxine and TRAb, thyroid ultrasound and orbital computed tomography. A first-round RT-PCR of the TCR CDR3 used the HTBI primer set with the Qiagen OneStep RT-PCR kit. Most expanded thyroid clonotypes (frequency above 0.001) were also detected in blood, suggesting blood repertoires may reflect thyroid immune responses. Ophthalmopathy was separated from stable hyperthyroidism by a 13 V-J signature model, with roughly 88% sensitivity and 81% to 83% specificity obtained in cross-validation and 80%/75% obtained in testing. In validation, the model predicted progression to ophthalmopathy a median of about 6 months before onset, with about 71% sensitivity and about 72% specificity. A discovery cohort of about 95 patients, roughly 40 with Graves' ophthalmopathy and fewer than 65 with stable Graves' hyperthyroidism, was used to find distinguishing TCR V-J signatures. Whether ophthalmopathy could be predicted prospectively was tested in an independent validation cohort made up of roughly 20 hyperthyroidism patients plus 17 patients who later progressed to ophthalmopathy. The 75 to 100 discovery patients were divided at random into training and test sets in a 7:3 ratio. Thyroid tissue and blood T-cell repertoires from six Graves' hyperthyroidism patients were also compared in the study. After sampling, hyperthyroidism patients received methimazole starting at 30 mg daily, and ophthalmopathy patients received high-dose intravenous methylprednisolone. A second multiplex PCR round built the libraries, followed by size selection and purification. Paired-end sequencing of the libraries was performed with 100 bp reads on an Illumina HiSeq2000. SOAPnuke was used to process the raw data, removing reads that contained adapters or uncalled bases, had a mean Phred below 15, or lacked an exact match to the constant primer or identifier. COPE v1.2.5 was used to merge the high-quality paired reads, and each unique nucleotide sequence was defined as a clonotype. Clonotypes were aligned to IMGT TRBV, TRBD and TRBJ reference segments using MiTCR v1.1. The analysis included only V-J combinations with a frequency above 0.0001, which together covered 98% to 99.2% of the repertoires. A TCS score was defined as the ratio between F50 (clonal expansion) and ExV (chaos), using BLOSUM62-based TCRdist between CDR3 peptides within each V-J. Welch's t-statistics and random forest reduced roughly 540 V-J features to around 14, which were used in a naive Bayes classifier (R e1071). No statistical method was used to fix the sample size in advance, and group allocation was not hidden from the investigators. The paper reports TCR Vbeta CDR3 sequencing of over 120 peripheral blood samples: around 41 ophthalmopathy, fewer than 85 hyperthyroidism and approximately 17 progressor patients.

The source of this sequence is a woman in her twenties or thirties with Graves disease. Donor details come from another sample of the same person, matched by shared clones. The chain is made from TRBV28 and TRBJ2-7; no D gene is confidently identified. The sequenced sample was peripheral blood mononuclear cells (PBMCs), obtained at new diagnosis, from a patient treated with antithyroid drugs. The DNA reads as follows: TGTGCCAGCGCCAGCCCCCCCTACGAGCAGTACTTC. Its product reads: CASASPPYEQYF.